This T cell receptor (beta chain) appears in the sequencing data of a study of T-cell reconstitution after alpha-beta-depleted transplantation in children (TCRdb year 2016). Regarding the research as a whole: T-cell immune reconstitution after TCRalphabeta/CD19-depleted allogeneic hematopoietic cell transplantation in children was quantitatively tracked in the study by means of TCR repertoire profiling.

Relative to germline, V is 10 bases shorter and J is 0 bases shorter, with 12 bases between their ends. The CDR3, from cysteine to phenylalanine, totals 13 residues. The DNA shown is the 39-base CDR3, in frame from base 1. From the germline V gene, CDR1 is LGHNA and CDR2 is YNFKEQ. What the research found in general, with its limitations: In some patients, the high TCRbeta diversity seen at day 60 was put down to recipient T cells and intrathymic progenitors that had survived conditioning. Apparently early alphabetaT-cell count recovery about two months after transplant reportedly relied on only several hundred rapidly expanded clones derived from non-depleted graft cells. Over subsequent months, a decline in hyperexpanded clone frequencies was noted, and after one year, T-cell counts and TCRbeta diversity were mostly ascribed to newly produced T cells.

The treatment or condition label on this specimen signifies: allogeneic hematopoietic cell transplantation with graft depleted of TCRalphabeta T cells and CD19 B cells. The transplant recipients were children given TCRalphabeta/CD19-depleted allogeneic hematopoietic cell grafts. About this clonotype itself: There is no known antigen for this receptor. No much larger clone is present one base from it, and per-base qualities are unavailable.

The receptor library was made with PCR. Instrument on record: Illumina HiSeq 2500. Molecular barcoding was employed in the preparation of TCR libraries, with unique molecular identifiers being used to normalize TCRbeta repertoire quantification. TCRdb cleaned the public reads at Q25 with fastp, built clones with MiXCR and kept in-frame beta chains. Each entry merges the rows of one CDR3 protein and shows their most common DNA and genes. A total of around 800,000 distinct CDR3 sequences appear in this sample, roughly 15% of them only once. Approximately 4.5% of the sample belongs to the ten largest clones.

The receptor chain draws on TRBV4-2 and TRBJ1-1, with no D gene named confidently. Sequenced material: PBMCs, mostly from graft donor cells, taken 360 days after TCRalphabeta/CD19-depleted stem cell transplant. This clonotype was obtained from a male patient between 5 and 17 years old who had a stem cell transplant for acute lymphoblastic leukemia, so the T cells may come from the graft donor. The bases are TGTGCCATGGGCCTCGGGCTGAACACTGAAGCTTTCTTT. This gives the protein CAMGLGLNTEAFF.